The 15 T cell receptor beta chains in this list originate from one sample, sequenced in a study of lymphopenia after photon versus proton radiotherapy. This table comes from immunoSEQ multiplex PCR, and its TCRdb copy is limited to in-frame clones, with some not included. The top ten hold around 5.2% of the sample, which has just over 25,000 clones, approximately 85% seen once. The specimen comprised peripheral blood, sampled from a patient treated with photon-based radiotherapy. The receptors shown here come from a man aged 30 to 39 with gastric cancer.

This chain links TRBV5-8 with TRBJ2-1; D is unclear. V lost 1 base and J 6 bases, leaving 17 bases between the germline ends. Germline CDR1 and CDR2: SGHTS and YDEGEE. The CDR3 totals 16 residues. This CDR3 reads CASSLKISLLINEQFF. In DNA form, the CDR3 reads TGTGCCAGCAGCTTGAAGATAAGCCTTCTCATCAATGAGCAGTTCTTC.

The DNA of the CDR3 is TGTGCCAGCAGCTTATCCGGACTACACACAGATACGCAGTATTTT. Translating it yields CASSLSGLHTDTQYF. The chain uses TRBV7-3 and TRBJ2-3, with D maybe TRBD2 (6 bases). Germline lookup yields CDR1 SGHTA and CDR2 FQGTGA. V was cut by 2 bases and J by 2 bases, with 11 bases left in between. There are 15 residues in the CDR3.

V gene TRBV6-1 combines with J gene TRBJ2-5; 13 bases map to TRBD2. Trimming cost V 6 bases and J 5 bases; bases outside gene matches: 6. Germline V lookup: CDR1 MNHNS, CDR2 SASEGT. The CDR3 has 15 amino acids. CDR3 DNA: TGTGCCAGCAGCGTACTAGCGGGGGGGCCGGAGACCCAGTACTTC. Protein: CASSVLAGGPETQYF.

V gene TRBV4-1 combines with J gene TRBJ2-7; perhaps TRBD1 as D (5 bases). The CDR3 is made up of 14 amino acids. V lost 4 bases to trimming and J lost 1 base, with 11 bases between them. Germline-derived CDR1 and CDR2 are MGHRA and YSYEKL. The CDR3 coding sequence is TGCGCCAGCAGCCCGACAGCGCCTTCCTACGAGCAGTACTTC. The encoded protein is CASSPTAPSYEQYF.

CDR3 sequence: CASSEKSLLGLPYEQYF. The CDR3 coding sequence is TGCGCCAGCAGTGAGAAGTCTCTCTTAGGACTTCCCTACGAGCAGTACTTC. This rearrangement joins TRBV10-1 to TRBJ2-7; D may be TRBD2 (5 bases). Trimming stripped 2 bases from V and 2 bases from J, with 19 bases between. CDR3 size: 17 residues. Germline V gene sequence: CDR1 WNHNN, CDR2 SYGVQD (reference sequence).

This clone was found a few times. V gene TRBV28 combines with J gene TRBJ2-5; 7 bases align to TRBD2. J lost 5 bases, V lost 6 bases, and 12 bases had no gene match. Germline CDR1 MDHEN, CDR2 SYDVKM. The CDR3 spans 15 residues. CDR3 protein: CASSSQGGSGETQYF. CDR3 sequence (DNA): TGTGCCAGCAGCAGTCAGGGCGGGAGCGGGGAGACCCAGTACTTC. The complete variable domain, with remaining parts taken from reference TRBV28 and TRBJ2-5, reads DVKVTQSSRYLVKRTGEKVFLECVQDMDHENMFWYRQDPGLGLRLIYFSYDVKMKEKGDIPEGYSVSREKKERFSLILESASTNQTSMYLCASSSQGGSGETQYFGPGTRLLVL.

The chain recombines TRBV6-5 with TRBJ1-4; a possible D gene is TRBD1 (5 bases). This CDR3 has 14 residues. The V end lost 6 bases, the J end lost 5 bases, and 13 bases lay between the germline ends. The germline V gene has CDR1 MNHEY and CDR2 SVGAGI. The chain's CDR3 is CASRPPGENEKLFF. The DNA of the CDR3 is TGTGCCAGCAGACCCCCGGGGGAGAATGAAAAACTGTTTTTT.

This sequence joins TRBV6-5 and TRBJ2-2; D gene uncertain. The CDR3 has 14 residues. The germline CDR1 and CDR2 sequences are MNHEY and SVGAGI. The ends were cut back, 2 bases at V and 6 bases at J, with 10 bases in the middle. The CDR3 here is CASSYLSRAGELFF. CDR3 nucleotides: TGTGCCAGCAGTTACCTTTCTAGGGCCGGGGAGCTGTTTTTT.

The rearrangement links TRBV6-5 to TRBJ2-7; D not certain. The germline V gene encodes CDR1 MNHEY and CDR2 SVGAGI. The length of the CDR3 is 11 residues. The V gene lost 6 bases and the J gene lost 4 bases, with 7 bases spanning the gap. In nucleotides, the CDR3 is TGTGCCAGCAGCGCCCGGTACGAGCAGTACTTC. It encodes CASSARYEQYF.

The J gene is TRBJ1-4, the V gene TRBV29-1; a possible D gene is TRBD1 (6 bases). Germline V lookup: CDR1 SQVTM, CDR2 ANQGSEA. V dropped 7 bases and J dropped 7 bases, with 19 bases sitting between them. The CDR3 loop spans 14 amino acids. In DNA, the CDR3 is TGCAGCGCGGGACATAACGGTCGTGGTGAAAAACTGTTTTTT. It translates to CSAGHNGRGEKLFF.

CDR3 protein: CASFAHYGYTF. CDR3 coding DNA: TGTGCCAGCTTCGCCCACTATGGCTACACCTTC. This chain connects TRBV6-1 to TRBJ1-2, with no clear D. There are 11 residues in the CDR3. Germline V gives CDR1 MNHNS, CDR2 SASEGT. V lost 8 bases and J lost 3, with 7 bases in between.

This chain joins TRBV7-8 and TRBJ1-1; D gene unclear. CDR1 SGHVS and CDR2 FQNEAQ come from the germline V gene. The CDR3 runs 14 residues. V lost 1 base to trimming and J lost 2 bases, with 8 bases between them. CDR3 coding DNA: TGTGCCAGCAGCTTAGTTGCAGGAAACACTGAAGCTTTCTTT. Translating gives CASSLVAGNTEAFF.

The V call is TRBV9, the J call TRBJ1-2; 7 bases fit TRBD1. CDR3 length: 15 amino acids. The germline gives CDR1 SGDLS, CDR2 YYNGEE. The ends lost 4 bases at V and 8 bases at J; junction bases unmatched: 14. Here the CDR3 reads CASSPNPPQGGGYTF. The DNA for the CDR3 is TGTGCCAGCAGCCCAAACCCTCCCCAGGGGGGCGGCTACACCTTC.

V is TRBV7-2 and J is TRBJ2-5; D may correspond to TRBD1 or TRBD2 (5 bases each). The germline V gene has CDR1 SGHTA and CDR2 FQGNSA. The CDR3 contains 15 residues. V dropped 5 bases and J dropped 3 bases, with 16 bases sitting between them. CDR3 residues: CASSPGRDLEETQYF. DNA for the CDR3: TGTGCCAGCAGCCCTGGACGGGACCTAGAAGAGACCCAGTACTTC.

The chain employs TRBV5-6 and TRBJ2-7; D call uncertain. CDR1 SGHDT and CDR2 YYEEEE come from the germline V gene. The ends were cut back, 1 base at V and 0 bases at J, with 17 bases in the middle. The CDR3 spans 17 residues. The CDR3 DNA sequence: TGTGCCAGCAGCTTGCTTCCCCAGCTCGGGCCCTCCTACGAGCAGTACTTC. Translating it yields CASSLLPQLGPSYEQYF.